These 12 T cell receptor beta chains were sequenced from one sample in a study of T cell repertoires in cytomegalovirus infection. Each CDR3 protein is one row after TCRdb ran MiXCR on the reads. The sample comprises around 450,000 distinct CDR3 sequences, about a third of which are singletons, and roughly 13% rests with the top ten. Material for sequencing was PBMCs. These receptors all come from a human donor in good health (CMV status not recorded). Some clones in this sample may be carry-over from other donors' samples.

This clonotype was found a few times. The genes are TRBV7-9 and TRBJ2-7, with D perhaps matching TRBD1 or TRBD2 (5 bases each). Germline V lookup: CDR1 SEHNR, CDR2 FQNEAQ (reference sequence). V lost 1 base to trimming and J lost 3 bases, with 13 bases between them. This CDR3 comprises 15 residues. This CDR3 is CASSLGDRRDYEQYF. Here the CDR3 DNA reads TGTGCCAGCAGCTTAGGGGACCGCAGGGACTACGAGCAGTACTTC.

This chain joins TRBV24-1 and TRBJ2-6; 8 bases are a match to TRBD2. The V segment lost 4 bases and the J segment 0 bases; nucleotides outside the gene matches: 10. In germline, CDR1 is KGHDR, CDR2 SFDVKD. There are 19 residues in the CDR3. The DNA of the CDR3 is TGTGCCACCAGTGACTGGACCGGGACTAGTAACTCTGGGGCCAACGTCCTGACTTTC. Amino acid sequence: CATSDWTGTSNSGANVLTF.

This clonotype was counted many times. This chain connects TRBV12-3 or TRBV12-4 to TRBJ2-3; TRBD2 agrees at 11 bases. The CDR3 sequence is 15 residues long. V was clipped by 6 bases and J by 7 bases; unmatched bases: 9. The CDR3 loop is CASSQASGGRHTQYF. The CDR3 coding sequence is TGTGCCAGCAGCCAGGCTAGCGGGGGGAGGCATACGCAGTATTTT.

For the CDR3, the DNA is TGCGCCAGCAGCCAAGACCCACTAGCGACGGGCGGGAATGAGCAGTTCTTC. Encoded protein: CASSQDPLATGGNEQFF. The chain uses TRBV4-3 and TRBJ2-1, with 7 bases identical to TRBD2. The CDR3 has 17 amino acids. V dropped 0 bases and J dropped 7; count of bases not matched to a gene: 12. Per the germline V gene, CDR1 is LGHNA and CDR2 is YSLEER.

This clonotype was picked up many times. The V gene is TRBV7-3, the J gene TRBJ1-6; D is undetermined. The CDR3 sequence is 18 residues long. Germline CDR1 and CDR2: SGHTA and FQGTGA. Trimming shortened V by 0 bases and J by 5 bases, and 17 bases separated the two germline ends. The CDR3 bases are TGTGCCAGCAGCTTAACTGGTCTATCAGGAAAAAATAATTCACCCCTCCACTTT. Its protein product is CASSLTGLSGKNNSPLHF.

The count of this clonotype is one. This chain joins TRBV4-1 and TRBJ2-4; D may correspond to TRBD1 or TRBD2 (6 bases each). The length of the CDR3 is 17 residues. Germline V gene data show CDR1 as MGHRA and CDR2 as YSYEKL. The V end lost 0 bases, the J end lost 3 bases, and 15 bases lay between the germline ends. The CDR3 nucleotides are TGCGCCAGCAGCCAAGAACCCCTCGGGGGCGGCAAAAACATTCAGTACTTC. This codes for CASSQEPLGGGKNIQYF.

The rearrangement joins TRBV5-1 to TRBJ2-2; TRBD1 might be the D (6 bases). The germline V gene has CDR1 SGHRS and CDR2 YFSETQ. The CDR3 extends over 16 amino acids. The germline V and J ends were trimmed by 4 bases and 2 bases, with 15 bases remaining between them. The CDR3 protein is CASSPGTSTNTGELFF. Written as DNA, the CDR3 is TGCGCCAGCAGCCCCGGGACAAGTACCAACACCGGGGAGCTGTTTTTT.

A remark on this clonotype: A read error is possible here, since a much larger clone lies one base away. The rearrangement joins TRBV12-3 or TRBV12-4 to TRBJ2-1; perhaps TRBD1 as D (6 bases). The CDR3 runs 16 residues. The CDR3 coding sequence is TGTGCCAGCACACCTAGGGACCTTCAGGGGTACAATGAGCCGTTCTTC. Protein product: CASTPRDLQGYNEPFF.

Turning to this clonotype: An end of the junction differs from the germline gene, which may be a read error. Written as DNA, the CDR3 is TGTGCCAGCAGCTTAGCGGGAGATAATTCACCCCTCAACTTT. Encoded protein: CASSLAGDNSPLNF. The J gene is TRBJ1-6, the V gene TRBV7-9; D unresolved. There are 14 residues in the CDR3. Per the germline V gene, CDR1 is SEHNR and CDR2 is FQNEAQ (reference sequence).

This clonotype appeared many times. CDR3 nucleotide sequence: TGTGCCAGCAGCTTAGAGACATTGGACACCATATATTTT. The encoded protein is CASSLETLDTIYF. The V call is TRBV7-2, the J call TRBJ1-3; D is unresolved. The V end was cut by 1 base, the J end by 8 bases, with 9 bases between. From germline, CDR1 is SGHTA and CDR2 FQGNSA. This CDR3 has 13 residues. Filled out from reference TRBV7-2 and TRBJ1-3, the complete variable domain reads GAGVSQSPSNKVTEKGKDVELRCDPISGHTALYWYRQSLGQGLEFLIYFQGNSAPDKSGLPSDRFSAERTGGSVSTLTIQRTQQEDSAVYLCASSLETLDTIYFGEGSWLTVV.

The rearrangement links TRBV28 to TRBJ2-7; D possibly corresponds to TRBD1 (6 bases). The V gene lost 7 bases and the J gene lost 0 bases, with 25 bases spanning the gap. Germline assignment: CDR1 MDHEN and CDR2 SYDVKM. This CDR3 spans 18 amino acids. CDR3 sequence (DNA): TGTGCCAGCACCCAGGGGTGGTGGGTGGACAAAAGCTCCTACGAGCAGTACTTC. Translation gives CASTQGWWVDKSSYEQYF.

The sample holds a few counts of this clonotype. V is TRBV7-8 and J is TRBJ2-5, with D possibly TRBD2 on 5 matching bases. This CDR3 has 13 residues. Germline assignment: CDR1 SGHVS and CDR2 FQNEAQ. Trimming pared 7 bases from V and 0 bases from J, leaving 9 bases between. The chain's CDR3 is CASMQADQETQYF. The CDR3 DNA reads TGTGCCAGCATGCAAGCGGACCAAGAGACCCAGTACTTC.